Listed here is a single T cell receptor beta chain. This clonotype was found many times. Its antigen specificity is not known. The input lacks base qualities; no much larger clone sits a single base away. Reading the germline V gene gives CDR1 KGHSH and CDR2 LQKENI. Including the terminal cysteine and phenylalanine, the CDR3 comprises 16 residues. Left in the record is the CDR3 DNA by itself, 48 bases read in frame from the first base. Trimming costs V 3 bases and J 8 bases, and their ends lie 19 bases apart. The library relied on 5' RACE. TCRdb lists the instrument as Illumina HiSeq 2000. A universal primer binding site was added through template switching, and the final cDNA carried a unique molecular identifier so that TCR cDNA molecules could be counted accurately. Specific primers in the conserved constant-segment region were used to synthesize first-strand cDNA for the TCR alpha and beta chains. To control for contamination, every cDNA library carried two barcodes: a SMART-Mk sample barcode plus Illumina barcodes. TruSeq adapter sequences, together with Illumina sample barcodes, were added in two successive PCR steps. The TCR alpha and beta cDNA libraries were sequenced on the Illumina HiSeq platform using custom primers. The study's processing was this. MiGEC processed the raw reads to extract unique molecular identifiers, while MiXCR was used to determine the CDR3 positions. For each individual, recombination models were inferred using an EM algorithm with the repgenHMM and IGoR tools. Shared clonotype analysis was performed with the tcR package in R, normalizing sharing by the product of cloneset sizes. Out-of-frame nonproductive sequences were analyzed to study raw recombination free of thymic and clonal selection effects. TCRdb reanalyzed the raw reads on its own, using fastp at Q25 for trimming and MiXCR for clone calling, and kept in-frame beta chains. Duplicate CDR3 protein sequences are folded into a single record with the most common DNA and genes. TCRdb assigned the V and J calls; the authors' analysis was not used. The sample includes about 920,000 distinct CDR3 sequences, with roughly an eighth observed a single time. The ten top clones hold about 1.5% of the sample.

This sample is part of a study of identical twins (dated by TCRdb to 2016 to 2017). Turning to the overall study: The study deep-sequenced TCR alpha and beta repertoires from monozygotic twins, unrelated adults of various ages and cord blood to test whether fetal clonotypes persist. Replicate twin experiments were performed at different times using different library preparation protocols to rule out contamination. What the research found in general, with its limitations: Fewer insertions were carried by abundant cord blood beta clonotypes; a weaker similar trend was observed in young adult naive repertoires, while no such trend was observed in memory repertoires. Invariant T cells such as MAIT and iNKT could partly confound zero-insertion analyses, although diverse VJ usage argued against such confounding for most clonotypes. Because the same donors could not be followed over many years, the conclusions relied on cross-sectional statistical analysis. The excess sharing between twins in beta out-of-frame sequences was weaker because fewer shared sequences reduced the signal-to-noise ratio. Out-of-frame TCR alpha sequences shared between twins showed an excess of low generation-probability sequences compared with coincidental sharing between unrelated individuals. Out-of-frame TCR alpha sharing in monozygotic twins was systematically underestimated by recombination models, whereas sharing between unrelated individuals was in agreement with the recombination models.

Every donor was a healthy Caucasian. Three pairs of female monozygotic twins, all aged about 18 to 29 years, made up the twin cohort. The RNA used for TCR libraries was isolated from peripheral blood mononuclear cells. This sample also appeared in a second study, on yellow fever vaccine responses in identical twins. As the second publication notes: According to the authors, in identical twins the way T cells responded to vaccination appeared partly convergent and partly personalized. Focusing on identical twins, the study followed the T cell clones that responded to the vaccine, and did so with precision.

The sequence derives from a young woman in good health. Recombination linked TRBV18 to TRBJ1-4; the D gene cannot be named for sure. The sequenced material came from PBMCs. The DNA reads TGTGCCAGCTCACCTCCGATGAACGGGGTCTCGGAAAAACTGTTTTTT. Translated, it gives CASSPPMNGVSEKLFF.